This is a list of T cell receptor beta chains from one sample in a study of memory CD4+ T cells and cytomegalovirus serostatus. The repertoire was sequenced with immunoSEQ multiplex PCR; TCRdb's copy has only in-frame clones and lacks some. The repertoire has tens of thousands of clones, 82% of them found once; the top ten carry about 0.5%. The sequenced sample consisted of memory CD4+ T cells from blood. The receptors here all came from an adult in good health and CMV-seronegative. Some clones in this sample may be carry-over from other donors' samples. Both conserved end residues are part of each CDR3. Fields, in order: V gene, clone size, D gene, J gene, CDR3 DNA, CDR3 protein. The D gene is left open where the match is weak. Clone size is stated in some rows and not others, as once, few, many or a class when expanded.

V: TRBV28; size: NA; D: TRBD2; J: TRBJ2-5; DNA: TGTGCCAGCAGTCCCGGACTAGCGGTAAAGACCCAGTACTTC; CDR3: CASSPGLAVKTQYF
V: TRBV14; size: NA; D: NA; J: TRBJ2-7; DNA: TGTGCCAGCAGCCCTGACCCATTCGAGCAGTACTTC; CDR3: CASSPDPFEQYF
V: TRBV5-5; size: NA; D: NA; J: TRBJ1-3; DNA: TGTGCCAGCAGCCTGACCACGGGAAACGGAAACACCATATATTTT; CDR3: CASSLTTGNGNTIYF
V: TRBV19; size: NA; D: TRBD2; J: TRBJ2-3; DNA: TGTGCCAGTAGTATTACGGGACTAGCGGGAGGGACAGATACGCAGTATTTT; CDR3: CASSITGLAGGTDTQYF
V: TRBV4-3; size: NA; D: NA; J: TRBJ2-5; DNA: TGCGCCAGCAGCCAAGAGCTCAGGGGAGGTCGGAACCAAGAGACCCAGTACTTC; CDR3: CASSQELRGGRNQETQYF
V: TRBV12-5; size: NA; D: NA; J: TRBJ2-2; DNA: TGTGCTAGTGGTTCGGCCGGGGACACTCGCCAGGGACAGAACACCGGGGAGCTGTTTTTT; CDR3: CASGSAGDTRQGQNTGELFF
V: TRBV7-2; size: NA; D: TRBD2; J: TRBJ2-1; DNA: TGTGCCAGCAGCTCTCCGACTAGCGGGAGGGTTGAGCAGTTCTTC; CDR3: CASSSPTSGRVEQFF
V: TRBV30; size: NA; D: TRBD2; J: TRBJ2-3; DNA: TGTGCCTCAACTAGCGGGACAAATACGCAGTATTTT; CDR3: CASTSGTNTQYF
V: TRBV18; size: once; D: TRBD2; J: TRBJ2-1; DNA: TGTGCCAGCTCACACCTAGCGGGAGAGATGGAGCAGTTCTTC; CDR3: CASSHLAGEMEQFF
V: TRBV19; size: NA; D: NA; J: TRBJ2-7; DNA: TGTGCCAGTAGTATGGGGGACTACGAGCAGTACTTC; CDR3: CASSMGDYEQYF
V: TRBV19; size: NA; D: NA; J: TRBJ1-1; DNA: TGTGCCAGTAGTCCCAGCAGGTTGGGGAACACTGAAGCTTTCTTT; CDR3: CASSPSRLGNTEAFF
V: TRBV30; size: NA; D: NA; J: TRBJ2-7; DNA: TGTGCCTGGAGTAGTGACTCCTACGAGCAGTACTTC; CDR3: CAWSSDSYEQYF
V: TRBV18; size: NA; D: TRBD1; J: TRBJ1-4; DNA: TGTGCCAGCTCACCACCGGGACAGGGGGAGGAAAAACTGTTTTTT; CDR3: CASSPPGQGEEKLFF
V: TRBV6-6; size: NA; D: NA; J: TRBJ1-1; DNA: TGTGCCAGCAGTTACCGAGGGGCTTTCTTT; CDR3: CASSYRGAFF
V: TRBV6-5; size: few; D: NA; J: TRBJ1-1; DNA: TGTGCCAGCAGTTACTCTTACAACAGGGAGAACACTGAAGCTTTCTTT; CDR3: CASSYSYNRENTEAFF
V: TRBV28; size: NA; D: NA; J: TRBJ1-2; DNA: TGTGCCAGCAGTTTAGGAGGGGCGTTCGGCTACACCTTC; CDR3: CASSLGGAFGYTF
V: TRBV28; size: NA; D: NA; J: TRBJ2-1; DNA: TGTGCCAGCAGCCGCCATAATGAGCAGTTCTTC; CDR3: CASSRHNEQFF
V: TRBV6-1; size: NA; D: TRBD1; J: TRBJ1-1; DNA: TGTGCCGTACTTCCGGACAGGGGAATGAACACTGAAGCTTTCTTT; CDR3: CAVLPDRGMNTEAFF
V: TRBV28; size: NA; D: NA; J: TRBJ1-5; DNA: TGTGCCAGCAGTTCGCGCAGGGGAGGTCAGCCCCAGCATTTT; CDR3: CASSSRRGGQPQHF
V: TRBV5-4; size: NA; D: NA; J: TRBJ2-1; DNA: TGTGCCAGCAGCTTGGGGCAGGGCAGTGAGCAGTTCTTC; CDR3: CASSLGQGSEQFF
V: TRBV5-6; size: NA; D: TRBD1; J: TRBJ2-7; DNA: TGTGCCAGCAGCTTGGCCATGGGGACAGGAGGAACCATCTACGAGCAGTACTTC; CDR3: CASSLAMGTGGTIYEQYF
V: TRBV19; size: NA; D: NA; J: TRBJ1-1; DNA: TGTGCCAGTAGCCATAGGGCCGTTGTTACGGACACTGAAGCTTTCTTT; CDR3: CASSHRAVVTDTEAFF
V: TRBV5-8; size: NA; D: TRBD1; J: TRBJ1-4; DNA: TGTGCCAGCAGCTTGGCCGGGACAGGGATGGAAAAACTGTTTTTT; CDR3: CASSLAGTGMEKLFF
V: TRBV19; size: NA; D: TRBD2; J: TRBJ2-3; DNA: TGTGCCAGTAGTAGCTTAGCGGGGGAGGATACGCAGTATTTT; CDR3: CASSSLAGEDTQYF